The rows below give T cell receptor beta chains drawn from one sample of a study of T-cell reconstitution after alpha-beta-depleted transplantation in children. Each CDR3 protein gets one entry after TCRdb re-called the PCR reads with MiXCR. Seen here are about 640,000 distinct CDR3 sequences, roughly 17% observed once, and the top ten hold under 1.2%. The material sequenced was PBMCs from the stem cell graft donor, taken from the stem cell graft. The source is a human donor who donated a stem cell graft to a child with acute myeloid leukemia. Both conserved end residues are part of each CDR3. The order of the fields is J gene, clone size, V gene, D gene, CDR3 DNA, CDR3 protein. The D gene is left open where the match is weak. Clone size appears in some rows only: once, few, many, or a class for an expanded clone.

>TRBJ2-3|few|TRBV7-9|TRBD2
TGTGCCAGCAGCCCGACTAGCGGGGGAGAAGATACGCAGTATTTT
CASSPTSGGEDTQYF
>TRBJ1-1|.|TRBV7-9|.
TGTGCCAGCAGCCAATCGGGGGGGTTCGCTTTCTTT
CASSQSGGFAFF
>TRBJ1-2|many|TRBV5-1|.
TGTGCCAGCAGCTTGCGACAGAACTATGGCTACACCTTC
CASSLRQNYGYTF
>TRBJ2-3|many|TRBV20-1|TRBD1
TGCAGTGCTCAGGACAGGGGGCTGACAGATACGCAGTATTTT
CSAQDRGLTDTQYF
>TRBJ1-5|.|TRBV3-1|.
TGTGCCAGCAGCCGAGAGCTCACAGGGAATCAGCCCCAGCATTTT
CASSRELTGNQPQHF
>TRBJ2-3|.|TRBV9|TRBD2
TGTGCCAGCAGCGCCTCGGGGGGGCCCCGCACAGATACGCAGTATTTT
CASSASGGPRTDTQYF
>TRBJ1-1|.|TRBV6-2/TRBV6-3|.
TGTGCCATCCAAAGGCCAGGGGCGGACACTGAAGCTTTCTTT
CAIQRPGADTEAFF
>TRBJ1-4|.|TRBV12-3/TRBV12-4|TRBD1
TGTGCCAGCAGTTTGTGGACAGGGACGAATGAAAAACTGTTTTTT
CASSLWTGTNEKLFF
>TRBJ2-1|many|TRBV20-1|TRBD1
TGCAGTGCCCACTTCGGACAGGGCAAGAGCTCCTACAATGAGCAGTTCTTC
CSAHFGQGKSSYNEQFF
>TRBJ1-6|.|TRBV30|TRBD1
TGTGCCTGGAGTGGACCGGACAGGTCATGGAATTCACCCCTCCACTTT
CAWSGPDRSWNSPLHF
>TRBJ2-2|once|TRBV6-1|.
TGTGCCAGCAGGACTCAGGGGGGGGCTAACACCGGGGAGCTGTTTTTT
CASRTQGGANTGELFF
>TRBJ1-6|.|TRBV12-3/TRBV12-4|.
TGTGCCAGCAGTTTTGGTGAAGTCCGGGATTCACCCCTCCACTTT
CASSFGEVRDSPLHF
>TRBJ2-3|.|TRBV24-1|.
TGTGCCACCAGTGAGGGACTCAAGAACGGCGGTACGCAGTATTTT
CATSEGLKNGGTQYF
>TRBJ2-7|few|TRBV7-2|.
TGTGCCAGCAGCGTGGCATTCGAGCAGTACTTC
CASSVAFEQYF
>TRBJ1-2|few|TRBV7-2|.
TGTGCCAGCAGCTTAGAGAATAACTATGGCTACACCTTC
CASSLENNYGYTF
>TRBJ1-5|many|TRBV6-6|.
TGTGCCAGCCAAAGGCCAGGGAGGGGTTATAGCAATCAGCCCCAGCATTTT
CASQRPGRGYSNQPQHF
>TRBJ2-3|.|TRBV29-1|TRBD1
TGCAGCGTTGAATATGAATTCCGGGACAGATATACGCGCACAGATACGCAGTATTTT
CSVEYEFRDRYTRTDTQYF
>TRBJ2-5|many|TRBV5-5|TRBD1
TGTGCCAGCAGCTGGGGGACAGAAGAGACCCAGTACTTC
CASSWGTEETQYF
>TRBJ1-2|many|TRBV7-8|TRBD1
TGTGCCAGCAGCTTAGCGTTGGGACAGGAATATGGCTACACCTTC
CASSLALGQEYGYTF
>TRBJ1-5|many|TRBV4-2|TRBD1
TGTGCCAGCAGCCAAGATCTAGGGACAGGGGTAAATCCCCAGCATTTT
CASSQDLGTGVNPQHF
>TRBJ1-2|many|TRBV20-1|.
TGCAGTGCTATACAGGGAGGTAACGATGGCTACACCTTC
CSAIQGGNDGYTF
>TRBJ1-1|few|TRBV20-1|.
TGCAGTGCTAGCAGAGGGGTGCGGGGGGGACGGACTGAAGCTTTCTTT
CSASRGVRGGRTEAFF
>TRBJ2-1|many|TRBV27|.
TGTGCCAGCGGATCCCGTGGATTCAATGAGCAGTTCTTC
CASGSRGFNEQFF
>TRBJ2-3|few|TRBV5-1|TRBD1
TGCGCCAGCAGCTTGGCCCGGACAGGTCCAGATACGCAGTATTTT
CASSLARTGPDTQYF
>TRBJ1-4|many|TRBV20-1|TRBD1
TGCAGTGCTAGCTTCTACGGGACAGGGGTCGTGAAACTGTTTTTT
CSASFYGTGVVKLFF
>TRBJ2-1|few|TRBV7-2|TRBD2
TGTGCCAGCAGCCAAACCCGACTAGCGGGGGGCCATGAGCAGTTCTTC
CASSQTRLAGGHEQFF
>TRBJ2-7|many|TRBV6-2/TRBV6-3|TRBD1
TGTGCCAGCAGTCGATCCGGGACAGGTTCCTACGAGCAGTACTTC
CASSRSGTGSYEQYF
>TRBJ2-1|.|TRBV9|.
TGTGCCAGCAGCGTCCGGGACACGGAAAACAATGAGCAGTTCTTC
CASSVRDTENNEQFF
>TRBJ1-5|.|TRBV15|.
TGTGCCACCAGCAGCCGGTCCCAGCCCCAGCATTTT
CATSSRSQPQHF
>TRBJ2-3|few|TRBV4-3|.
TGCGCCAGCAGCCAAGGCCGCCGGACTCCCCTGCACACAGATACGCAGTATTTT
CASSQGRRTPLHTDTQYF
>TRBJ2-1|.|TRBV29-1|TRBD1
TGCAGCGTCGATCTGCGAACAGGGGTCATTTCCCTAATCCAAATTAATGAGCAGTTCTTC
CSVDLRTGVISLIQINEQFF
>TRBJ2-3|few|TRBV7-9|.
TGTGCCAGCAGCCCGATCGGACATACCGACGGTTTGGCGCAGTATTTT
CASSPIGHTDGLAQYF
>TRBJ2-1|many|TRBV10-3|.
TGTGCCATCAGTGAAGGGGGTGAGCAGTTCTTC
CAISEGGEQFF
>TRBJ2-7|.|TRBV7-9|.
TGTGCCAGCAGCTTAGAATACGATCAGTACTTC
CASSLEYDQYF
>TRBJ1-5|few|TRBV7-2|TRBD1
TGTGCCAGCAGCGTTGACAGGGGGCACAATCAGCCCCAGCATTTT
CASSVDRGHNQPQHF
>TRBJ2-6|few|TRBV6-2/TRBV6-3|.
TGTGCCAGCAGTTACCGCCGCTCTGGGGCCAACGTCCTGACTTTC
CASSYRRSGANVLTF
>TRBJ1-1|many|TRBV20-1|.
TGCAGTGCCATCTCAAGGGGGACTGAAGCTTTCTTT
CSAISRGTEAFF
>TRBJ2-1|.|TRBV18|.
TGTGCCAGCACGACTAGACACAATGAGCAGTTCTTC
CASTTRHNEQFF
>TRBJ2-7|many|TRBV5-5|.
TGTGCCAGCAGCCCCCGGGGGGCAGGTGCCTACGAGCAGTACTTC
CASSPRGAGAYEQYF